This T cell receptor (beta chain) is drawn from a study of shared clonotypes between healthy human individuals. This clone was seen a single time. Data came from immunoSEQ multiplex PCR; TCRdb stores just in-frame clones and leaves some out. The repertoire holds roughly 490,000 clones, with 65% to 80% as singletons. Sequences were obtained from PBMCs. This sequence was found in a woman in her thirties or forties in good health. Some clones in this sample may be carry-over from other donors' samples.

Here the CDR3 reads CASSVVGGTSEQFF. CDR3 nucleotide sequence: TGTGCCAGCAGCGTAGTTGGCGGGACTTCTGAGCAGTTCTTC. The gene calls are TRBV9 and TRBJ2-1, with a weak D call TRBD2 (6 bases). V lost 0 bases and J 9 bases, leaving 13 bases between the germline ends. The length of the CDR3 is 14 residues. Germline V gene sequence: CDR1 SGDLS, CDR2 YYNGEE.